This T cell receptor (beta chain) was captured in a study of T cell repertoires in cytomegalovirus infection (dated by TCRdb to between 2018 and 2021). Background on the whole study: Alongside well-studied HLA-B-restricted epitopes, the peptide stimulations were aimed at recently identified HLA-C-restricted CMV epitopes, whose presentation resists viral immunomodulation. The HLA type of each donor mattered for the analysis, because public TCR beta signatures pointed to carriage of CMV infection along with the matching HLA type. General findings and caveats noted by the study authors: The ex vivo response was dominated by HLA-C-restricted CMV-specific TCR beta clonotypes, which also provided the single most frequent clonotype in two of eight donors. In both this cohort and an independent roughly 350-donor cohort, the cumulative frequency of public TCR beta family members distinguished carriers of CMV infection plus the relevant HLA type.

This clonotype came up a few times. Its antigen remains unidentified. It has no much larger one-base neighbor in the sample; base qualities were not kept. The treatment or condition label corresponds to: in vitro stimulation with specific CMV peptide epitopes to enrich CMV-specific T cells. The data were produced on an Illumina HiSeq 1500. The public reads were reprocessed in TCRdb via fastp at Q25 and MiXCR, keeping in-frame beta chains. Under each unique CDR3 protein, matching rows form one entry showing the most common genes and DNA. The sample table lists approximately 300,000 distinct CDR3 sequences, roughly 25% of them with a count of one. Roughly 13% of the sample lies in the top ten. Trimming takes 6 bases from V and 1 base from J, and the germline ends sit 12 bases apart. CDR1 and CDR2, looked up from the germline V gene, are SQVTM and ANQGSEA. Inclusive of the bounding cysteine and phenylalanine, the CDR3 is 13 residues long. This entry keeps only the CDR3 DNA: 39 bases, framed from base 1.

The starting material was cultured PBMCs, obtained from culture after CMV antigen stimulation. This clonotype was sampled from a human donor in good health (CMV status not recorded). Some clones in this sample may be carry-over from other donors' samples. The chain uses TRBV29-1 and TRBJ2-5, and perhaps TRBD2 as D gene, on 6 matching bases. The CDR3 is CSVWGVSQETQYF. The DNA sequence is given as TGCAGCGTCTGGGGGGTCAGCCAAGAGACCCAGTACTTC.